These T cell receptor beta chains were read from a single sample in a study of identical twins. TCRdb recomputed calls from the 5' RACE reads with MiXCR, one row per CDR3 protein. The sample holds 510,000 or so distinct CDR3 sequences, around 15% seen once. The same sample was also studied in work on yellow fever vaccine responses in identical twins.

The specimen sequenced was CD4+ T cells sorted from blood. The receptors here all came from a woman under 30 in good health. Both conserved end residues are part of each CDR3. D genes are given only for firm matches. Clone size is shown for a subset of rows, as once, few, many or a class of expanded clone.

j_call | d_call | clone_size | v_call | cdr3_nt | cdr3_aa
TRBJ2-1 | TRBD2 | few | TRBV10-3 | TGTGCCATCGGCACTAGCGGGGATTACAATGAGCAGTTCTTC | CAIGTSGDYNEQFF
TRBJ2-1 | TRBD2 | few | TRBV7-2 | TGTGCCAGCAGCCCTATAGCGGGAGGGGGGTACAATGAGCAGTTCTTC | CASSPIAGGGYNEQFF
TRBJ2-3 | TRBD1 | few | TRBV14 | TGTGCCAGCAGCCAAAGGACAGGGGGCGCTGGCACAGATACGCAGTATTTT | CASSQRTGGAGTDTQYF
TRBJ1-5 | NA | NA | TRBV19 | TGTGCCAGTAATGCCGAGAGCGGTAATCAGCCCCAGCATTTT | CASNAESGNQPQHF
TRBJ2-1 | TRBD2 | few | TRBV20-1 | TGCAGTGCAAGGACTAGCGGGAGCCACAATGAGCAGTTCTTC | CSARTSGSHNEQFF
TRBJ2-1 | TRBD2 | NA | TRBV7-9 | TGTGCCAGCAGCGTCGGACTAGCGGGGTTGGATGAGCAGTTCTTC | CASSVGLAGLDEQFF
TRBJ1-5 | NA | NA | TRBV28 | TGTGCCAGCAGTTCCCCAGGGGACTCCAATCAGCCCCAGCATTTT | CASSSPGDSNQPQHF
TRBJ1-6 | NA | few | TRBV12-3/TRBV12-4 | TGTGCCAGCAGTTTATCGGTGCAGGGTGGTTCACCCCTCCACTTT | CASSLSVQGGSPLHF
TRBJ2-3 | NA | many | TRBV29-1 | TGCAGCGTTGAGGGTCGGATAAGCACAGATACGCAGTATTTT | CSVEGRISTDTQYF
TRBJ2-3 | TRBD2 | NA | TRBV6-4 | TGTGCCAGCAGTGACTCCGTAGCGGGAGCTGTCGATACGCAGTATTTT | CASSDSVAGAVDTQYF
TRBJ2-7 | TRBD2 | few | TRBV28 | TGTGCCAGCAGTCCGCTTATGCAAGCGGGAGGGCTAACCTACGAGCAGTACTTC | CASSPLMQAGGLTYEQYF
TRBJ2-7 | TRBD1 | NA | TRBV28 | TGTGCCAGCAGTTTCTTGGGGACAGCCTACGAGCAGTACTTC | CASSFLGTAYEQYF
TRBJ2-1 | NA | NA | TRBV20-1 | TGCTGTGCTAGACCTAGGGGCCACCGACTAAACAATGAGCAGTCCTTC | CCARPRGHRLNNEQSF
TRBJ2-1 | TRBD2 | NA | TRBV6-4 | TGTGCCAGCAGTGCCCTGGGACTAGCGGGTTTGAATGAGCAGTTCTTC | CASSALGLAGLNEQFF
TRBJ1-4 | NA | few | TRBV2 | TGTGCCACCCGGTTCCGGGAAGATCCAAATGAAAAACTGTTTTTT | CATRFREDPNEKLFF
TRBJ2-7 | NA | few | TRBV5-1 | TGCGCCAGCACCCGCGGGGATTCAGCCTTCTCCTACGAGCAGTACTTC | CASTRGDSAFSYEQYF
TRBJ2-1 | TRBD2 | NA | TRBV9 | TGTGCCAGCAGCCACCGACTAGCGGGGGGGAAAGGAACGGATGAGCAGTTCTTC | CASSHRLAGGKGTDEQFF
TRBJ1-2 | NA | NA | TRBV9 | TGTGCCAGCAGCGCATCCCGACACCCAGCTAACTATGGCTACACCTTC | CASSASRHPANYGYTF
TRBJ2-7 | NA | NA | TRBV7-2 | TGTGCCAGCAGCTCGTCGGGACTCCTCCTCGAGCAGTACTTC | CASSSSGLLLEQYF
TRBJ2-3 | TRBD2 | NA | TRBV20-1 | TGCAGTGTGATGACTAGCGGCCGCACAGATACGCAGTATTTT | CSVMTSGRTDTQYF
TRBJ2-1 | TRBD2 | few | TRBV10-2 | TGCGCCAGCAGAGATCTAGCGGGGGGAAAGCAGTTCTTC | CASRDLAGGKQFF
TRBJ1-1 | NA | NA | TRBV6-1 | TGTGCCAGCAAGGAAGGGAGTGAAGCTTTCTTT | CASKEGSEAFF
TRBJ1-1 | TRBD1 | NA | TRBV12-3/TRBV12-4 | TGTGCCAGCAGTTTAGCGGACAGGGCGTTCACTGAAGCTTTCTTT | CASSLADRAFTEAFF
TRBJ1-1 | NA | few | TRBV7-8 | TGTGCCAGCAGCTTAGCGGCAGGGGCGCGGACTGAAGCTTTCTTT | CASSLAAGARTEAFF
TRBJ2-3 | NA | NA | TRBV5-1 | TGCGCCAGCAGCTTGAGTGGGTGGGCGGCAGATACGCAGTATTTT | CASSLSGWAADTQYF
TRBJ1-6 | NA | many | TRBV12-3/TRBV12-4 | TGTGCCAGTGGGAGGGGTGATTATCATTCACCCCTCCACTTT | CASGRGDYHSPLHF
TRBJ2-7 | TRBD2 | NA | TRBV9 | TGTGCCAGCAGCGGGCGGGAGGGTTCCGTAGAGCAGTACTTC | CASSGREGSVEQYF
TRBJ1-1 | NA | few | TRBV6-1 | TGTGCCACCCAAAAGGTAGCAAACACTGAAGCTTTCTTT | CATQKVANTEAFF
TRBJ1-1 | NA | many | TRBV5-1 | TGCGCCAGCAGCTTGGGTAGTTTCGGACGGCTGAACACTGAAGCTTTCTTT | CASSLGSFGRLNTEAFF
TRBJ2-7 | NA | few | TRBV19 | TGTGCCAGTAGTATAGACGGCGGTACCTACGAGCAGTACTTC | CASSIDGGTYEQYF
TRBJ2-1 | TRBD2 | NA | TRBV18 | TGTGCCAGCTCTGGGGGGCCTAGCGGGAGTGGTGATGAGCAGTTCTTC | CASSGGPSGSGDEQFF
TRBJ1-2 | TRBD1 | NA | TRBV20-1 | TGCAGTGCTAGTACAGGGGGAACGGGCTATGGCTACACCTTC | CSASTGGTGYGYTF
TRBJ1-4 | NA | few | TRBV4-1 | TGCGCCAGCAGCGTCGGAGCCCTAGAAAAACTGTTTTTT | CASSVGALEKLFF
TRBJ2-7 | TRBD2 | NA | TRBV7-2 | TGTGCCAGCAGCTCCCTAGCGGGTCCGTACGAGCAGTACTTC | CASSSLAGPYEQYF
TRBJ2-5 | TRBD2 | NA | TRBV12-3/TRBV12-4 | TGTGCCAGCAGCACCGGGACTAGCGGGGTCCAAGAGACCCAGTACTTC | CASSTGTSGVQETQYF
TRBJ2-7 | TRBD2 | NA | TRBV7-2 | TGTGCCAGCAGTTCGTGGGCTAGCGGCTACGAGCAGTACTTC | CASSSWASGYEQYF
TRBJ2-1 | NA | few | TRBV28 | TGTGCCAGCAGTTTCTCCGCGGAGTATGAGCAGTTCTTC | CASSFSAEYEQFF